The next 14 T cell receptor beta chains were all read from a single sample in a study of response to subunit inactivated influenza vaccine (dated by TCRdb to between 2017 and 2018). Receptor libraries were prepared by RT-PCR. TCRdb lists the instrument as Illumina HiSeq 2500. TCRdb reran the public reads through fastp at Q25 and MiXCR, keeping productive beta chains. When rows share a CDR3 protein, they turn into one entry using the most common DNA and genes. In this sample the table shows around 790,000 distinct CDR3 sequences, about 20% of which occur a single time. The ten largest clonotypes hold 10% to 13% of the sample. Material: PBMCs from blood, obtained around 5 days after vaccination. Receptors originate from a man between 45 and 60 years old who received an inactivated influenza vaccine. Donor details come from another sample of the same person, matched by shared clones.

This clonotype was seen only a few times. V usage is TRBV10-3 and J usage is TRBJ1-3, with a tentative D call TRBD1 (5 bases). CDR1 is ENHRY, CDR2 SYGVKD, per germline. CDR3 length equals 13 residues. V lost 6 bases, J lost 5 bases, and 11 bases lay in between. CDR3: CAIRPGLRNTIYF. Written as DNA, the CDR3 is TGTGCCATCAGGCCGGGACTCAGAAACACCATATATTTT.

The rearrangement links TRBV7-3 to TRBJ2-3, with a weak D call TRBD2 (6 bases). V was cut by 4 bases and J by 4 bases, with 9 bases left in between. The germline V gene has CDR1 SGHTA and CDR2 FQGTGA. The CDR3 is 13 amino acids. The CDR3 is CASSSGVSDTQYF. The CDR3 bases are TGTGCCAGCAGCTCGGGAGTTTCAGATACGCAGTATTTT.

The chain recombines TRBV6-2 or TRBV6-3 with TRBJ2-1, with TRBD2 identical over 7 bases. CDR1 is MNHEY and CDR2 is SVGEGT in the germline V gene. The CDR3 loop spans 15 amino acids. After removal of 2 bases from V and 3 bases from J, the junction contained 4 bases not matched to a gene. As DNA, the CDR3 is TGTGCCAGCAGTTACCTAGCGGCCGTCTACAATGAGCAGTTCTTC. It codes for CASSYLAAVYNEQFF.

The rearrangement links TRBV4-2 to TRBJ2-3; 8 bases fit TRBD2. V trimming: 0 bases; J trimming: 4 bases; junction bases outside the gene matches: 6. Germline CDR1 reads LGHNA; CDR2 reads YNFKEQ. The CDR3 runs to 16 residues. CDR3 loop: CASSQDPGGPADTQYF. CDR3 bases: TGTGCCAGCAGCCAAGACCCGGGAGGGCCGGCAGATACGCAGTATTTT.

The rearrangement uses TRBV25-1 and TRBJ2-1, with 8 bases matching TRBD1. Looked up from germline, CDR1 is MGHDK and CDR2 is SYGVNS. V was pared by 2 bases and J by 0 bases, with 3 bases of the junction left unmatched. This CDR3 comprises 16 residues. This CDR3 is CASSEGQGGSYNEQFF. The CDR3 DNA reads TGTGCCAGCAGTGAAGGACAGGGCGGCTCCTACAATGAGCAGTTCTTC. Drawing the rest from reference TRBV25-1 and TRBJ2-1, the complete variable domain is EADIYQTPRYLVIGTGKKITLECSQTMGHDKMYWYQQDPGMELHLIHYSYGVNSTEKGDLSSESTVSRIRTEHFPLTLESARPSHTSQYLCASSEGQGGSYNEQFFGPGTRLTVL.

V gene TRBV20-1 combines with J gene TRBJ1-2, with no clear D. Trimming took 4 bases from V and 0 from J, leaving 12 bases between them. There are 14 residues in the CDR3. CDR1 DFQATT and CDR2 SNEGSKA come from the germline V gene (reference sequence). The CDR3: CSATGPPANYGYTF. CDR3 DNA sequence: TGCAGTGCTACGGGTCCGCCAGCTAACTATGGCTACACCTTC.

The genes are TRBV28 and TRBJ2-7, with no clear D. The germline V gene has CDR1 MDHEN and CDR2 SYDVKM. CDR3 size: 14 residues. Trimming took 2 bases from V and 3 from J, leaving 11 bases between them. The CDR3 region has the DNA TGTGCCAGCAGTTTACCCCCCTCGGTCTACGAGCAGTACTTC. Its protein is CASSLPPSVYEQYF.

Turning to this clonotype: In this CDR3 the conserved last residue, phenylalanine or tryptophan, is missing, so a read error is likely. The chain joins TRBV6-1 to TRBJ1-2, with D perhaps TRBD1 (5 bases). The CDR3 has 16 residues. Trimming pared 6 bases from V and 8 bases from J, leaving 25 bases between. CDR1 and CDR2 (germline): MNHNS, SASEGT. The CDR3 DNA reads as TGTGCCAGCAGAAGAGGCCAGGGAAGTATTTCAGGGGGCTACACCGTC. Protein: CASRRGQGSISGGYTV.

This rearrangement joins TRBV20-1 to TRBJ2-4; D call uncertain. The V end was cut by 0 bases, the J end by 2 bases, with 14 bases between. The CDR3 extends over 16 amino acids. CDR1 and CDR2 from the germline V gene are DFQATT and SNEGSKA (reference sequence). CDR3 residues: CSARDNFSASKNIQYF. The CDR3 bases are TGCAGTGCTAGAGATAATTTTTCCGCCTCCAAAAACATTCAGTACTTC.

This clonotype was observed a handful of times. This chain connects TRBV25-1 to TRBJ2-1; 11 nucleotides line up with TRBD2. The CDR3 loop spans 16 amino acids. Per germline, CDR1 MGHDK and CDR2 SYGVNS. V gave up 6 bases and J gave up 5 bases; unmatched junction bases: 9. The DNA of the CDR3 is TGTGCCAGCAGACAGGGAGGGACTAGCGGACACAATGAGCAGTTCTTC. It codes for CASRQGGTSGHNEQFF.

J is TRBJ2-7 and V is TRBV10-3, with 8 bases fitting TRBD1. Germline V gives CDR1 ENHRY, CDR2 SYGVKD. V lost 6 bases to trimming and J lost 7 bases; unmatched junction nucleotides: 11. The CDR3 sequence is 14 residues long. The CDR3 bases are TGTGCCATCAGGGAATCAGGGGGCGCGTTAGAGCAGTACTTC. Protein product: CAIRESGGALEQYF.

This clonotype was seen a handful of times. The chain employs TRBV5-1 and TRBJ1-2; unclear D gene. The CDR3 extends over 14 amino acids. CDR1 is SGHRS and CDR2 is YFSETQ in the germline V gene. The V end was cut by 4 bases, the J end by 1 base, with 11 bases between. CDR3 amino acids: CASSVSGSNYGYTF. CDR3 sequence (DNA): TGCGCCAGCAGCGTCTCGGGCAGTAACTATGGCTACACCTTC.

The rearrangement uses TRBV4-3 and TRBJ1-2, with TRBD1 matching 8 bases. The CDR3 loop spans 15 amino acids. From germline, CDR1 is LGHNA and CDR2 YSLEER. V gave up 0 bases and J gave up 7 bases; unmatched junction bases: 7. The CDR3 reads CASSQEHGQGGGYTF. The CDR3 DNA sequence: TGCGCCAGCAGCCAAGAACATGGACAGGGAGGTGGCTACACCTTC.

In its sample, this clonotype was seen a few times. The rearrangement uses TRBV24-1 and TRBJ2-1, with D perhaps matching TRBD2 (5 bases). Trimming took off 2 bases at V and 5 bases at J, with 9 bases between the two ends. Germline V gene lookup returns CDR1 KGHDR and CDR2 SFDVKD. This CDR3 region has 14 residues. Written as DNA, the CDR3 is TGTGCCACCAGTGATTCCCTAGCAAACAATGAGCAGTTCTTC. Amino acids: CATSDSLANNEQFF.